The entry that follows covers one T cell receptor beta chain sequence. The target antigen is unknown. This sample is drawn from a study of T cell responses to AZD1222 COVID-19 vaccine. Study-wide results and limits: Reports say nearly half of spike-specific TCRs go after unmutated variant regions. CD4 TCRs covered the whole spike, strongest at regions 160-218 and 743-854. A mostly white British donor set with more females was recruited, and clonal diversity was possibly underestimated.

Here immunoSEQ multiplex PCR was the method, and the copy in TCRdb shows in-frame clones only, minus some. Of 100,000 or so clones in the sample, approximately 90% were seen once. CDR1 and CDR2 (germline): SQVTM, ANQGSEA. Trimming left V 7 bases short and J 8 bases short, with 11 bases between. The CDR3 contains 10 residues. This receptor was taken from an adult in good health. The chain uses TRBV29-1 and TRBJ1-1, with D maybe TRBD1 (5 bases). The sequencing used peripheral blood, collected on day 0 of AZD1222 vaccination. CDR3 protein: CSAGTVEAFF. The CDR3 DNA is TGCAGCGCTGGGACGGTAGAAGCTTTCTTT.